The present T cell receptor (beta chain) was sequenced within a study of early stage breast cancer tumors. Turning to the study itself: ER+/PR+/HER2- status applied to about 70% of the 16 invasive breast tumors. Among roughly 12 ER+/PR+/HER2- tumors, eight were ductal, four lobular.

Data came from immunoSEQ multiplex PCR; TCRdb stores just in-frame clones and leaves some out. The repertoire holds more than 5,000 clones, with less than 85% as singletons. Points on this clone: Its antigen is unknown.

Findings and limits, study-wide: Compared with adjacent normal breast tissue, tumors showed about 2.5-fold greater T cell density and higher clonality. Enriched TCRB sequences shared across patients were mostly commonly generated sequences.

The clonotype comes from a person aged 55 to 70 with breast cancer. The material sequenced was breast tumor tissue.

Here the CDR3 DNA reads TGTGCCAGCAGTCCCGGGGGGACAACAGATACGCAGTATTTT. It codes for CASSPGGTTDTQYF. The chain combines TRBV6-4 with TRBJ2-3; D may be TRBD2 (7 bases). V was shortened by 5 bases and J by 3 bases, with 12 bases between the two germline ends. Germline V CDR1 and CDR2: MRHNA, SNTAGT. This CDR3 spans 14 amino acids.